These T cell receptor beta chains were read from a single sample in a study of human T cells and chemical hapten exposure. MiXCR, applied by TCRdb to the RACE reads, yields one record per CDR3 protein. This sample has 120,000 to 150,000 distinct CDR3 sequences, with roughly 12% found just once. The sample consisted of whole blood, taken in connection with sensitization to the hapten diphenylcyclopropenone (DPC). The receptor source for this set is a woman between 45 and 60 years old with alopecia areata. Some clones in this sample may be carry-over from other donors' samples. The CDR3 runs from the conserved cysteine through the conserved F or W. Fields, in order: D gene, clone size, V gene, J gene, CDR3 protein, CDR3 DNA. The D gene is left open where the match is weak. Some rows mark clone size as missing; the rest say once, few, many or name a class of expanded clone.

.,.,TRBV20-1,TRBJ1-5,CSASRAYSHSNQPQHF,TGCAGTGCTTCCAGGGCCTACTCTCATAGCAATCAGCCCCAGCATTTT
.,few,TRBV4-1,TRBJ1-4,CASSQATPTNEKLFF,TGCGCCAGCAGCCAAGCGACCCCAACTAATGAAAAACTGTTTTTT
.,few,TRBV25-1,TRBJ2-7,CASSEWGPGGEYF,TGTGCCAGCAGTGAATGGGGACCGGGCGGGGAGTACTTC
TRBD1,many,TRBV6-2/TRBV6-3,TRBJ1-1,CASSAGDRGHTEAFF,TGTGCCAGCAGTGCCGGGGACAGGGGCCACACTGAAGCTTTCTTT
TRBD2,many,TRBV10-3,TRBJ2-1,CATKGLAGYNEQFF,TGTGCCACTAAGGGACTAGCGGGATACAATGAGCAGTTCTTC
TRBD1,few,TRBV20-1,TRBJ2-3,CSASIGTVEADTQYF,TGCAGTGCTAGCATCGGGACAGTCGAGGCAGATACGCAGTATTTT
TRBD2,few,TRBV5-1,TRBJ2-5,CASSLAPRETKTQYF,TGCGCCAGCAGCTTGGCCCCGCGGGAGACAAAGACCCAGTACTTC
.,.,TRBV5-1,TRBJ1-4,CASTPGTSEKLFF,TGCGCCAGCACACCTGGGACGTCTGAAAAACTGTTTTTT
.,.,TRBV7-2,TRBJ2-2,CASSSHPGRNTGELFF,TGTGCCAGCAGCTCCCATCCCGGTCGGAACACCGGGGAGCTGTTTTTT
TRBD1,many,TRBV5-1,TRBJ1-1,CASRGTAPNTEAFF,TGCGCCAGTAGGGGGACAGCCCCTAACACTGAAGCTTTCTTT
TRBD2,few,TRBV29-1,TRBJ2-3,CSARPASGRSTDTQYF,TGCAGCGCCAGGCCGGCTAGCGGACGCTCCACAGATACGCAGTATTTT
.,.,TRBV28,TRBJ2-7,CASSLWAGGNEQYF,TGTGCCAGCAGTTTATGGGCGGGCGGGAACGAGCAGTACTTC
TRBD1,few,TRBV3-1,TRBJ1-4,CASSRAGQATNEKLFF,TGTGCCAGCAGCCGCGCGGGACAGGCAACTAATGAAAAACTGTTTTTT
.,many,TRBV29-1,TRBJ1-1,CSVEAAPNTEAFF,TGCAGCGTGGAGGCCGCACCAAACACTGAAGCTTTCTTT
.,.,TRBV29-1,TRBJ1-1,CSVKPGLDTEAFF,TGCAGCGTTAAGCCCGGTTTAGACACTGAAGCTTTCTTT
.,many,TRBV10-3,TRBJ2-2,CAIGENTGELFF,TGTGCCATCGGGGAAAACACCGGGGAGCTGTTTTTT
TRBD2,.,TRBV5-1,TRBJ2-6,CASSSGLAGGANVLTF,TGCGCCAGCAGCTCGGGACTAGCGGGCGGGGCCAACGTCCTGACTTTC
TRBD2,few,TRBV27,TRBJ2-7,CASSPLAGGAYEQYF,TGTGCCAGCAGTCCCTTAGCGGGAGGGGCCTACGAGCAGTACTTC
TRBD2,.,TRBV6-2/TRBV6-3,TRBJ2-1,CASRYSGRGGNEQFF,TGTGCCAGCAGATATAGCGGGAGGGGAGGGAATGAGCAGTTCTTC
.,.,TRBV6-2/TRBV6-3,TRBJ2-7,CASILGTLSYEQYF,TGTGCCAGCATCTTGGGGACACTTTCCTACGAGCAGTACTTC
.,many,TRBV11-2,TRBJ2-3,CASTGGQTDTQYF,TGTGCCAGCACCGGGGGCCAGACAGATACGCAGTATTTT
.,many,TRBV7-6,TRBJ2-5,CASSLAPGKETQYF,TGTGCCAGCAGCTTAGCACCAGGAAAAGAGACCCAGTACTTC
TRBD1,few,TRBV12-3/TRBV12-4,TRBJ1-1,CASSLTGTGNTEAFF,TGTGCCAGCAGTCTGACCGGGACAGGGAACACTGAAGCTTTCTTT
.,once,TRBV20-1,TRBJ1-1,CSARGRLNTEAFF,TGCAGTGCTAGGGGACGGCTGAACACTGAAGCTTTCTTT
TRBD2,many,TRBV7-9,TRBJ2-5,CASSLAGGETQYF,TGTGCCAGCAGTCTAGCGGGAGGAGAGACCCAGTACTTC
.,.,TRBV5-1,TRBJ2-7,CASSLAGDKSYEQYF,TGCGCCAGCAGCTTGGCGGGGGACAAGTCCTACGAGCAGTACTTC
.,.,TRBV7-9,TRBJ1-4,CASSPGQYNEKLFF,TGTGCCAGCAGCCCCGGACAGTATAATGAAAAACTGTTTTTT
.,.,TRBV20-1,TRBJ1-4,CSARDSPNEKLFF,TGCAGTGCTAGGGACAGCCCTAATGAAAAACTGTTTTTT
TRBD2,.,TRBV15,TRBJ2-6,CATSRAPGQGTSGPSGANVLTF,TGTGCCACCAGCAGAGCCCCGGGACAGGGGACTAGCGGGCCCTCTGGGGCCAACGTCCTGACTTTC
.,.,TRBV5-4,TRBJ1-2,CASSAGQQNYGYTF,TGTGCCAGCAGCGCTGGACAGCAGAACTATGGCTACACCTTC
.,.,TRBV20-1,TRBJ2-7,CSARDMLRDYEQYF,TGCAGTGCTAGAGATATGCTGAGGGACTACGAGCAGTACTTC
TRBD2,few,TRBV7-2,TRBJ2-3,CASRITSGALTDTQYF,TGTGCCAGCAGGATTACTAGCGGAGCCCTCACAGATACGCAGTATTTT
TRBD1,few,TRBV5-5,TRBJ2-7,CASSLGTGGLSEQYF,TGTGCCAGCAGCCTGGGGACAGGGGGCCTTTCCGAGCAGTACTTC
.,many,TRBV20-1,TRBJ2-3,CSASLAGSSTDTQYF,TGCAGTGCTAGCCTGGCTGGCTCTAGCACAGATACGCAGTATTTT
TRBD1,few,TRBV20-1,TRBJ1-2,CSAPSTWDRLSGYTF,TGCAGTGCTCCCTCTACTTGGGACAGGCTCTCGGGCTACACCTTC
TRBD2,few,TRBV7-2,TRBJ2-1,CASSLDGRTHNEQFF,TGTGCCAGCAGCTTAGACGGGAGGACCCACAATGAGCAGTTCTTC
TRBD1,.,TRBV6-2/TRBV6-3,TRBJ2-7,CASRDIRDSYSYEQYF,TGTGCCAGCAGGGACATCCGGGACAGTTACTCCTACGAGCAGTACTTC
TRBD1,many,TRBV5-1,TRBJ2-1,CASSITGDSYNEQFF,TGCGCCAGCAGCATCACAGGGGACTCCTACAATGAGCAGTTCTTC
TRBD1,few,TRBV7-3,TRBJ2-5,CASSHGTGAPVGTQYF,TGTGCCAGCAGCCACGGGACAGGGGCCCCAGTTGGGACCCAGTACTTC
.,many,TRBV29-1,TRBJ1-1,CSVAGSELEAFF,TGCAGCGTTGCAGGGTCCGAACTTGAAGCTTTCTTT
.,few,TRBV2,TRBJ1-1,CASSGGERVLNTEAFF,TGTGCCAGCAGTGGGGGAGAGAGGGTGCTGAACACTGAAGCTTTCTTT
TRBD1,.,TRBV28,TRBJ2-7,CASFPGTGAYEQYF,TGTGCCAGCTTTCCCGGGACAGGGGCTTACGAGCAGTACTTC
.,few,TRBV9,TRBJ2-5,CASNTRGRETQYF,TGTGCCAGCAACACGAGGGGACGAGAGACCCAGTACTTC
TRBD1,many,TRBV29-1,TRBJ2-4,CSVGTGQAKNIQYF,TGCAGCGTCGGGACAGGTCAGGCCAAAAACATTCAGTACTTC
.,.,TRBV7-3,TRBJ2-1,CASSTRGSYNEQFF,TGTGCCAGCAGTACCCGGGGTTCCTACAATGAGCAGTTCTTC
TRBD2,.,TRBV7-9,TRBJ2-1,CASSPTSGSSYNEQFF,TGTGCCAGCAGCCCGACTAGCGGGAGTTCCTACAATGAGCAGTTCTTC
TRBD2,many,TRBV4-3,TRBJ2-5,CATSKIAGGPGETQYF,TGCGCCACCTCGAAAATAGCGGGAGGCCCGGGGGAGACCCAGTACTTC
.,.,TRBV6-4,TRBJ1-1,CASSEQGVGTEAFF,TGTGCCAGCAGTGAACAGGGAGTAGGGACTGAAGCTTTCTTT
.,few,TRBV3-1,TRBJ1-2,CASSLRKSNYGYTF,TGTGCCAGCAGCCTAAGGAAGTCTAACTATGGCTACACCTTC
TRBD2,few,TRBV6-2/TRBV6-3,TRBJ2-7,CASSAALAGDYEQYF,TGTGCCAGCAGTGCCGCACTAGCGGGAGACTACGAGCAGTACTTC
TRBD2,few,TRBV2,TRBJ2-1,CASSSGTSYNEQFF,TGTGCCAGCTCTAGCGGGACCTCCTACAATGAGCAGTTCTTC
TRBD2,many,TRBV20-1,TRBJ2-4,CSARAGGTNIQYF,TGCAGTGCTAGGGCGGGAGGAACAAACATTCAGTACTTC
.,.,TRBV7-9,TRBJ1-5,CASSLERGVGNQPQHF,TGTGCCAGCAGCTTAGAGAGGGGCGTTGGCAATCAGCCCCAGCATTTT
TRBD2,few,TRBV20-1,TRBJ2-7,CSARDPASGSGSEQYF,TGCAGTGCTAGAGATCCGGCTAGCGGGAGCGGGAGCGAGCAGTACTTC